This is a list of T cell receptor beta chains from one sample in a study of T cells in Graves' hyperthyroidism and ophthalmopathy. TCRdb passed the multiplex PCR reads through MiXCR, listing each CDR3 protein once. This table has some 650,000 distinct CDR3 sequences, roughly 16% appearing once. Sequenced: blood. These receptors came from a woman aged 40 to 50 with Graves' ophthalmopathy. Each CDR3 is given with its conserved first and last residue. D genes are given only for firm matches. Clone size is not always given. Where it is, it says once, few, many or a class for expanded clones.

j_call clone_size d_call v_call cdr3_aa cdr3_nt
TRBJ1-6 - - TRBV4-1 CAIRLYPSYRSYNSPLHF TGCGCCATCAGGCTTTATCCGTCTTACCGCTCCTATAATTCACCCCTCCACTTT
TRBJ1-2 - TRBD1 TRBV6-2/TRBV6-3 CASSYDAGGMGYGYTF TGTGCCAGCAGTTACGACGCAGGGGGTATGGGCTATGGCTACACCTTC
TRBJ2-7 - - TRBV2 CASSVGAYNEQYF TGTGCCAGCAGTGTGGGTGCCTACAATGAGCAGTACTTC
TRBJ2-3 few TRBD2 TRBV24-1 CATSHRDYAQYF TGTGCCACCAGCCACCGGGACTACGCGCAGTATTTT
TRBJ2-7 many - TRBV28 CASSLAGPVYEQYF TGTGCCAGCAGTTTAGCGGGACCAGTCTACGAGCAGTACTTC
TRBJ1-4 - - TRBV10-2 CASSDSVNEKLFF TGCGCCAGCAGTGACAGCGTTAATGAAAAACTGTTTTTT
TRBJ2-2 many - TRBV2 CASTQGETGELFF TGTGCCAGCACACAAGGGGAAACCGGGGAGCTGTTTTTT
TRBJ1-4 - - TRBV7-9 CASSGGEKLFF TGTGCCAGCTCTGGTGGGGAAAAACTGTTTTTT
TRBJ1-6 many - TRBV2 CASRWTITDNSPLHF TGTGCCAGCAGGTGGACAATTACCGATAATTCACCCCTCCACTTT
TRBJ1-1 few - TRBV5-1 CASSPQPTTEAFF TGCGCCAGCAGCCCACAGCCGACCACTGAAGCTTTCTTT
TRBJ2-5 few TRBD2 TRBV6-1 CASRPHSGGAGETQYF TGTGCCAGCAGACCTCACAGCGGGGGGGCCGGAGAGACCCAGTACTTC
TRBJ2-7 many - TRBV12-3/TRBV12-4 CASSLSNRRAYEQYF TGTGCCAGCAGTTTAAGTAACAGGCGAGCCTACGAGCAGTACTTC
TRBJ1-6 few - TRBV20-1 CSARPFPDSPLHF TGCAGTGCTAGACCCTTCCCGGATTCACCCCTCCACTTT
TRBJ1-2 many - TRBV18 CASSEGGRYEGGYTF TGTGCCAGCTCAGAGGGAGGACGGTACGAGGGAGGCTACACCTTC
TRBJ2-3 many - TRBV12-3/TRBV12-4 CASAPGTFADTQYF TGTGCCAGCGCTCCCGGGACATTTGCAGATACGCAGTATTTT
TRBJ2-1 - TRBD1 TRBV7-9 CASSSGTVYNEQSF TGTGCCAGCAGCTCCGGGACAGTTTACAATGAGCAGTCCTTC
TRBJ2-1 - - TRBV5-1 CASSERERGIDEQFF TGCGCCAGCAGCGAGAGGGAAAGGGGTATCGATGAGCAGTTCTTC
TRBJ2-1 many TRBD2 TRBV20-1 CSARELAAFNEQFF TGCAGTGCTAGAGAACTAGCGGCCTTCAATGAGCAGTTCTTC
TRBJ2-2 few TRBD2 TRBV27 CASTRLAVTNTGELFF TGTGCCAGCACGAGACTAGCGGTAACCAACACCGGGGAGCTGTTTTTT
TRBJ2-7 - - TRBV4-1 CASSQDSSPYEQYF TGCGCCAGCAGCCAAGATAGCTCCCCCTACGAGCAGTACTTC
TRBJ1-1 many TRBD1 TRBV27 CASSPRTGLNTEAFF TGTGCCAGCAGTCCTCGGACAGGGTTGAACACTGAAGCTTTCTTT
TRBJ1-2 few TRBD1 TRBV6-1 CASSRTGTGVDYGYTF TGTGCCAGCAGTCGGACCGGGACAGGGGTAGACTATGGCTACACCTTC
TRBJ1-1 many - TRBV18 CASSLGGGAVNTEAFF TGTGCCAGCTCACTCGGGGGGGGGGCCGTGAACACTGAAGCTTTCTTT
TRBJ1-4 many TRBD1 TRBV20-1 CSARPGTGDEKLFF TGCAGTGCTAGACCCGGGACAGGGGATGAAAAACTGTTTTTT
TRBJ2-5 - - TRBV6-1 CASPGLSEQETQYF TGTGCCAGCCCGGGTTTGAGCGAACAAGAGACCCAGTACTTC
TRBJ2-1 few TRBD1 TRBV5-1 CASRTFDRGLYNEQFF TGCGCCAGCAGGACCTTCGACAGGGGGCTCTACAATGAGCAGTTCTTC
TRBJ2-2 - - TRBV29-1 CSANWATGELFF TGCAGCGCCAATTGGGCCACCGGGGAGCTGTTTTTT
TRBJ2-1 many - TRBV18 CASSHNEQFF TGTGCCAGCTCACACAATGAGCAGTTCTTC
TRBJ1-4 few - TRBV5-5 CASSLVGQGNEKLFF TGTGCCAGCAGCTTGGTAGGGCAGGGAAATGAAAAACTGTTTTTT
TRBJ2-1 many TRBD1 TRBV20-1 CSARPGQRYNEQFF TGCAGTGCTAGGCCGGGACAGCGCTACAATGAGCAGTTCTTC
TRBJ2-3 - - TRBV5-1 CASSVGDLPLTDTQYF TGCGCCAGCAGCGTGGGGGACCTCCCGCTCACAGATACGCAGTATTTT
TRBJ1-5 many TRBD1 TRBV11-2 CASSLDYGTANQPQHF TGTGCCAGCAGCTTAGATTACGGGACAGCTAATCAGCCCCAGCATTTT
TRBJ2-5 many TRBD2 TRBV30 CAWSRDYLETQYF TGTGCCTGGAGCCGGGACTACCTAGAGACCCAGTACTTC
TRBJ2-2 - - TRBV19 CASSSGEGTGELFF TGTGCCAGTAGTTCTGGGGAAGGCACCGGGGAGCTGTTTTTT
TRBJ2-2 many - TRBV7-3 CASSLGLVPLETGELFF TGTGCCAGCAGCTTAGGGCTCGTGCCTCTAGAGACCGGGGAGCTGTTTTTT
TRBJ2-1 - TRBD1 TRBV12-5 CASGLVLRTGGTYNEQFF TGTGCTAGTGGTTTGGTACTCCGCACAGGGGGGACCTACAATGAGCAGTTCTTC
TRBJ1-4 many - TRBV5-1 CASSPGTTNEKLFF TGCGCCAGCAGCCCCGGGACAACTAATGAAAAACTGTTTTTT
TRBJ1-4 few - TRBV6-2/TRBV6-3 CASSYSWGSKLFF TGTGCCAGCAGTTACTCGTGGGGGTCAAAACTGTTTTTT
TRBJ2-4 many TRBD1 TRBV27 CASRGPGGSKNIQYF TGTGCCAGCAGGGGACCAGGGGGCTCCAAAAACATTCAGTACTTC